The clone carrying this T cell receptor beta chain was recorded at least ten times. Antigen specificity is unknown. The study amplified TCR beta CDR3 regions using RNA transcripts. Investigators did first-round RT-PCR with HTBI primers, then second-round multiplex PCR. In TCRdb, the multiplex PCR reads were re-called with MiXCR into one record per CDR3 protein. The table lists about 390,000 distinct CDR3 sequences, roughly a sixth of them singletons, with roughly 2.6% in the top ten. This entry is derived from a study of Graves' ophthalmopathy and Graves' hyperthyroidism. Study-wide results and caveats: Built on 13 signatures, a model told ophthalmopathy apart from stable hyperthyroidism with 87.88% sensitivity and 81.08% specificity.

This CDR3 spans 13 amino acids. Germline CDR1 and CDR2: SEHNR and FQNEAQ (reference sequence). V was clipped by 3 bases and J by 5 bases, with 10 bases between them. The sequence was obtained from an adult woman with stable Graves' hyperthyroidism. The rearrangement links TRBV7-9 to TRBJ2-5, with D perhaps matching TRBD2 (5 bases). The sequencing sample was made of peripheral blood. In DNA, the CDR3 is TGTGCCAGCAGCTTTACGGGGTTGGAGACCCAGTACTTC. Its translation: CASSFTGLETQYF.